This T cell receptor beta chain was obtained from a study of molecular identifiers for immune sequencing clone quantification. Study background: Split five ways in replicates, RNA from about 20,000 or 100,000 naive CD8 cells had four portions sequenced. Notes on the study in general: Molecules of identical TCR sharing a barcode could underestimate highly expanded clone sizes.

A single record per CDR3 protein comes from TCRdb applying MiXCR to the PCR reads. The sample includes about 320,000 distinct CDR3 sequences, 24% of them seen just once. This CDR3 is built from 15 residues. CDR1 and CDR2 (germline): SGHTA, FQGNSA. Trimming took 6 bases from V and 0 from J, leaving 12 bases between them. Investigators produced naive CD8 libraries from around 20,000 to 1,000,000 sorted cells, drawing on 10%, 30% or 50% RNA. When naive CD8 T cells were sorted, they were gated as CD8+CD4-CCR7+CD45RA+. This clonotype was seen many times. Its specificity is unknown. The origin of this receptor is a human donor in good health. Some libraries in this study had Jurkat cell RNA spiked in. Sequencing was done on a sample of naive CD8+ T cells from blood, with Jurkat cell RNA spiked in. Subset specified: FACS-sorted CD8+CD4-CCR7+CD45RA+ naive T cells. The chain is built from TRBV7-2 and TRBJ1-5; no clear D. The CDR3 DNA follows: TGTGCCAGCAGACGCGCCGAATATAGCAATCAGCCCCAGCATTTT. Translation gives CASRRAEYSNQPQHF. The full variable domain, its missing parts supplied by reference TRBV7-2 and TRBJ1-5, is GAGVSQSPSNKVTEKGKDVELRCDPISGHTALYWYRQSLGQGLEFLIYFQGNSAPDKSGLPSDRFSAERTGGSVSTLTIQRTQQEDSAVYLCASRRAEYSNQPQHFGDGTRLSIL.